This T cell receptor beta chain is from a study of blood T cell repertoires in COVID-19. Whole-study context: PBMCs, B-cell-depleted T cells, or T cells provided the cDNA or gDNA that made up the material.

Per the authors' pipeline: Nucleated cell number was recorded as an estimate derived from reference gene primer amplification. Assay used: immunoSEQ multiplex PCR; TCRdb lists only in-frame clones, some missing. D and trimming come from the DNA, and the V and J calls and clone size come from that table. The sample includes around 210,000 clones, over 75% of them seen just once. There are 14 residues in the CDR3. V shed 2 bases and J shed 5 bases, with 9 bases lying between them. The germline V gene has CDR1 MNHEY and CDR2 SVGEGT. The TCR originated in a man aged 50 to 59 with COVID-19, enrolled during active disease. The chain recombines TRBV6-2 or TRBV6-3 with TRBJ2-2; tentative D call: TRBD2 (6 bases). The material sequenced was peripheral blood. DNA for the CDR3: TGTGCCAGCAGTTACCAGAGCGGGACCGGGGAGCTGTTTTTT. Its translation is CASSYQSGTGELFF.